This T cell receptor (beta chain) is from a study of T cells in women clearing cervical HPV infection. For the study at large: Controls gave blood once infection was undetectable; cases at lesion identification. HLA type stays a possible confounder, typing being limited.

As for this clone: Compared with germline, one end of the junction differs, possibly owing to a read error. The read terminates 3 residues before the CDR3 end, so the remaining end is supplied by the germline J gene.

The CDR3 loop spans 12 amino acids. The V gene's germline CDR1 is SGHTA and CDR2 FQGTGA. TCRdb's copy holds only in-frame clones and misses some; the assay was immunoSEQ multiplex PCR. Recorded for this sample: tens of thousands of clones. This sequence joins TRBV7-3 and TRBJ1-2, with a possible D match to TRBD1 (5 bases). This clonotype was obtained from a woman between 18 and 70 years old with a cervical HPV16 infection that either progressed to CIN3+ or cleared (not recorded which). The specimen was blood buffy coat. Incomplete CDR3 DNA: TGTGCCAGCAGTTCTCAGGGTTATGAC. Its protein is CASSSQGYD. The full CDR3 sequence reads CASSSQGYDYTF.